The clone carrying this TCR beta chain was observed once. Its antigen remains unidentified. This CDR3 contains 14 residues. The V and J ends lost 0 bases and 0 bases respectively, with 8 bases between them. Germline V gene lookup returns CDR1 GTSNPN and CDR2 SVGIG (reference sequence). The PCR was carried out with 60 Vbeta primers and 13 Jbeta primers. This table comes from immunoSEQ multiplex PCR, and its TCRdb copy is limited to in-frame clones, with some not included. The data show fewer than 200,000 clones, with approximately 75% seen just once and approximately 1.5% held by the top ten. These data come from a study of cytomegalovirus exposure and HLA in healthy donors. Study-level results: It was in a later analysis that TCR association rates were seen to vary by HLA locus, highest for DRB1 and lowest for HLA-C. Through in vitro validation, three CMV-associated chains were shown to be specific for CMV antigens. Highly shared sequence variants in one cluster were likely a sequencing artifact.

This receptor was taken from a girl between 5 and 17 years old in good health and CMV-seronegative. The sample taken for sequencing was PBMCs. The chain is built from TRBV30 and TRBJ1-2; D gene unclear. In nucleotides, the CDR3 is TGTGCCTGGAGTGTTGTGGGAGCTAACTATGGCTACACCTTC. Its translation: CAWSVVGANYGYTF.